This passage covers 20 T cell receptor beta chains from one sample sequenced in a study of blood T cell repertoires in COVID-19. Here immunoSEQ multiplex PCR was the method, and the copy in TCRdb shows in-frame clones only, minus some. The sample lists more than 140,000 clones, almost 90% occurring once. The sequencing sample was made of peripheral blood. The receptors stem from a woman aged 60-70 years with acute or convalescent COVID-19.

The chain couples TRBV10-3 to TRBJ2-5, with 7 bases fitting TRBD1. Germline assignment: CDR1 ENHRY and CDR2 SYGVKD. This CDR3 has 15 amino acids. After removal of 6 bases from V and 1 base from J, the junction contained 8 bases not matched to a gene. CDR3 nucleotide sequence: TGTGCCATCAGCGCGGCAGGGGGTCTCCAAGAGACCCAGTACTTC. Its protein is CAISAAGGLQETQYF.

The chain recombines TRBV15 with TRBJ2-5; D may be TRBD1 (6 bases). Germline values: CDR1 LNHNV, CDR2 YYDKDF (reference sequence). The V end lost 3 bases, the J end lost 4 bases, and 18 bases lay between the germline ends. This CDR3 has 16 residues. The CDR3 is CATSSHSQRGRETQYF. The CDR3, as DNA: TGTGCCACCAGCAGTCACTCCCAGAGGGGGAGAGAGACCCAGTACTTC.

The CDR3 reads CASSIPRTGTPLAKNIQYF. Written as DNA, the CDR3 is TGTGCCAGTAGTATCCCGCGGACAGGCACCCCTCTAGCCAAAAACATTCAGTACTTC. The V and J genes are TRBV19 and TRBJ2-4; TRBD1 agrees at 7 bases. From germline, CDR1 is LNHDA and CDR2 SQIVND (reference sequence). The V and J ends lost 3 bases and 0 bases, in that order; junction bases with no gene match: 14. The CDR3 runs to 19 residues. Full variable domain (rest looked up from reference TRBV19 and TRBJ2-4): DGGITQSPKYLFRKEGQNVTLSCEQNLNHDAMYWYRQDPGQGLRLIYYSQIVNDFQKGDIAEGYSVSREKKESFPLTVTSAQKNPTAFYLCASSIPRTGTPLAKNIQYFGAGTRLSVL.

The chain has TRBV5-5 and TRBJ2-2, with 10 bases identical to TRBD1. Trimming took 4 bases from V and 5 from J; bases not matched to a gene: 11. The CDR3 runs 17 residues. Germline values: CDR1 SGHKS, CDR2 YYEKEE (reference sequence). CDR3 coding DNA: TGTGCCAGCAGCCCACTTCTTCCGGGACAGGGGACCGGGGAGCTGTTTTTT. Translated, it gives CASSPLLPGQGTGELFF.

The gene calls are TRBV5-1 and TRBJ1-2; 7 bases agree with TRBD1. The germline V gene encodes CDR1 SGHRS and CDR2 YFSETQ. The CDR3 is made up of 15 amino acids. V was pared by 5 bases and J by 1 base, with 8 bases of the junction left unmatched. The CDR3: CASSSGQTLNYGYTF. CDR3 nucleotides: TGCGCCAGCAGTTCGGGACAGACGCTTAACTATGGCTACACCTTC.

The chain has TRBV7-2 and TRBJ1-1, with D possibly being TRBD1 (5 bases). Germline V gives CDR1 SGHTA, CDR2 FQGNSA. The CDR3 extends over 16 amino acids. Trimming cost V 0 bases and J 4 bases, with 15 bases left between them. The CDR3 spells CASSLALGGGITEAFF. As DNA, the CDR3 is TGTGCCAGCAGCTTAGCGCTGGGGGGAGGGATCACTGAAGCTTTCTTT.

CDR3 amino acids: CVSSSGANVLTF. CDR3 coding DNA: TGTGTCTCTAGCTCTGGGGCCAACGTCCTGACTTTC. The chain links TRBV7-6 to TRBJ2-6; D unresolved. The CDR3 runs to 12 residues. Germline V gene sequence: CDR1 SGHVS, CDR2 FNYEAQ. Drawing the rest from reference TRBV7-6 and TRBJ2-6, the complete variable domain is GAGVSQSPRYKVTKRGQDVALRCDPISGHVSLYWYRQALGQGPEFLTYFNYEAQQDKSGLPNDRFSAERPEGSISTLTIQRTEQRDSAMYRCVSSSGANVLTFGAGSRLTVL.

The rearrangement uses TRBV7-2 and TRBJ1-2; 9 positions agree with TRBD1. Per the germline V gene, CDR1 is SGHTA and CDR2 is FQGNSA. V dropped 5 bases and J dropped 8; count of bases not matched to a gene: 6. CDR3 length: 13 amino acids. For the CDR3, the DNA is TGTGCCAGCAGCCCACGGACAGGGGAAGGCTACACCTTC. This gives the protein CASSPRTGEGYTF.

The genes are TRBV5-1 and TRBJ2-3; D gene unclear. From germline, CDR1 is SGHRS and CDR2 YFSETQ. V lost 0 bases and J lost 3, with 8 bases in between. The CDR3 covers 14 residues. DNA of the CDR3: TGCGCCAGCAGCTTGGACTCCCCAACAGATACGCAGTATTTT. Its protein is CASSLDSPTDTQYF.

The chain combines TRBV7-3 with TRBJ2-1; 12 bases map to TRBD2. The CDR3 has 14 residues. Per germline, CDR1 SGHTA and CDR2 FQGTGA. V lost 4 bases, J lost 8 bases, and 3 bases stayed unmatched. The CDR3, as DNA: TGTGCCAGCAGCTCTAGCGGGGGGGTTCATGAGCAGTTCTTC. Amino acid sequence: CASSSSGGVHEQFF.

This clone was seen a single time. The chain joins TRBV5-1 to TRBJ1-2; no reliable D call. V lost 0 bases to trimming and J lost 0 bases, with 9 bases between them. Germline-derived CDR1 and CDR2 are SGHRS and YFSETQ. This CDR3 region has 15 residues. CDR3 DNA sequence: TGCGCCAGCAGCTTGGTATCGGGGTCTAACTATGGCTACACCTTC. It encodes CASSLVSGSNYGYTF. Full variable domain (rest looked up from reference TRBV5-1 and TRBJ1-2): KAGVTQTPRYLIKTRGQQVTLSCSPISGHRSVSWYQQTPGQGLQFLFEYFSETQRNKGNFPGRFSGRQFSNSRSEMNVSTLELGDSALYLCASSLVSGSNYGYTFGSGTRLTVV.

This sequence joins TRBV11-2 and TRBJ1-3; D possibly corresponds to TRBD1 (6 bases). V shed 3 bases and J shed 0 bases, with 9 bases lying between them. Germline CDR1 is SGHAT and CDR2 is FQNNGV. The CDR3 is 15 amino acids. CDR3 in DNA: TGTGCCAGCAGCTTTACAGGGTTCTCTGGAAACACCATATATTTT. This codes for CASSFTGFSGNTIYF.

The chain is built from TRBV29-1 and TRBJ2-7; unclear D gene. CDR3 length: 13 residues. Trimming removed 2 bases from V and 2 bases from J, with 10 bases in between. Germline CDR1 reads SQVTM; CDR2 reads ANQGSEA. DNA for the CDR3: TGCAGCGTTGAAATGTCAGGAACCTACGAGCAGTACTTC. This gives the protein CSVEMSGTYEQYF.

The chain links TRBV30 to TRBJ1-2, with a possible D match to TRBD1 (6 bases). Deletions cut 0 bases from V and 7 bases from J, with 9 bases between. The germline gives CDR1 GTSNPN, CDR2 SVGIG (reference sequence). The CDR3 is 12 amino acids. The CDR3 here is CAWSVQGPGYTF. CDR3 DNA: TGTGCCTGGAGTGTACAGGGTCCTGGCTACACCTTC.

The chain combines TRBV9 with TRBJ2-7; a possible D gene is TRBD2 (7 bases). The CDR3 loop spans 14 amino acids. Trimming removed 0 bases from V and 5 bases from J, with 12 bases in between. The germline CDR1 and CDR2 sequences are SGDLS and YYNGEE. CDR3 amino acids: CASSVGGRGNEQYF. The DNA of the CDR3 is TGTGCCAGCAGCGTAGGAGGGAGGGGGAACGAGCAGTACTTC.

The J gene is TRBJ1-2, the V gene TRBV7-8; D gene ambiguous. V lost 0 bases to trimming and J lost 2 bases, with 13 bases between them. This CDR3 is built from 16 residues. CDR1 is SGHVS, CDR2 FQNEAQ, per germline. DNA of the CDR3: TGTGCCAGCAGCTTAGCGGGGTCCGGAGGGAACTATGGCTACACCTTC. This sequence encodes CASSLAGSGGNYGYTF.

V usage is TRBV3-1 (or the pseudogene TRBV3-2) and J usage is TRBJ2-7; 9 nucleotides agree with TRBD1. V shed 3 bases, J shed 5 bases, and the junction held 2 bases outside the gene matches. The CDR3 has 13 residues. CDR1 LGHDT and CDR2 YNNKEL come from the germline V gene (reference sequence). CDR3 region: CASSQGTGNEQYF. Here the CDR3 DNA reads TGTGCCAGCAGCCAGGGGACAGGGAACGAGCAGTACTTC.

V and J are TRBV6-5 and TRBJ1-6; TRBD1 matches 9 bases. Per germline, CDR1 MNHEY and CDR2 SVGAGI. The CDR3 loop spans 15 amino acids. V lost 5 bases and J lost 9; bases outside the gene matches: 8. CDR3 DNA sequence: TGTGCCAGCAGTCAGACCGGGACAGGGAGTTCACCCCTCCACTTT. It yields the protein CASSQTGTGSSPLHF.

The chain carries TRBV12-3 or TRBV12-4 and TRBJ2-7, with D maybe TRBD1 (6 bases). CDR3 size: 13 residues. V lost 8 bases, J lost 3 bases, and 14 bases lay in between. The CDR3 nucleotides read TGTGCCAGCGGGGGCCTCAATCACTACGAGCAGTACTTC. Protein sequence: CASGGLNHYEQYF.

The J gene is TRBJ1-1, the V gene TRBV11-2; D unclear. Germline-derived CDR1 and CDR2 are SGHAT and FQNNGV. This CDR3 comprises 13 residues. V lost 4 bases, J lost 0 bases, and 6 bases lay in between. The CDR3 sequence: CASSSGLNTEAFF. The CDR3 DNA is TGTGCCAGCAGCTCGGGTCTGAACACTGAAGCTTTCTTT.